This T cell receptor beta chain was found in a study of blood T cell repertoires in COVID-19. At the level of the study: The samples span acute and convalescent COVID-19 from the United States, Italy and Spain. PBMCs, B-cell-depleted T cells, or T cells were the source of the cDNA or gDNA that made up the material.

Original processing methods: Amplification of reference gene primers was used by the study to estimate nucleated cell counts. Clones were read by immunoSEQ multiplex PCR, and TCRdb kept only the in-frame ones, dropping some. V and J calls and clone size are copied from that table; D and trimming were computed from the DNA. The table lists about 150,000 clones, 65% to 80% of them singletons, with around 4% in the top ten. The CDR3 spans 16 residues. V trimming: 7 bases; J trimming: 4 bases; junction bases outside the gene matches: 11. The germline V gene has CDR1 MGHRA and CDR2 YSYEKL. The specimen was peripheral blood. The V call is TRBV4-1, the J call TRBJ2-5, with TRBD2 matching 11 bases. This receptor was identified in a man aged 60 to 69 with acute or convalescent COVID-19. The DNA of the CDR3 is TGCGCCAGCACCCAGGAGGGGCTAGCGGGAGGAGAGACCCAGTACTTC. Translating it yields CASTQEGLAGGETQYF.